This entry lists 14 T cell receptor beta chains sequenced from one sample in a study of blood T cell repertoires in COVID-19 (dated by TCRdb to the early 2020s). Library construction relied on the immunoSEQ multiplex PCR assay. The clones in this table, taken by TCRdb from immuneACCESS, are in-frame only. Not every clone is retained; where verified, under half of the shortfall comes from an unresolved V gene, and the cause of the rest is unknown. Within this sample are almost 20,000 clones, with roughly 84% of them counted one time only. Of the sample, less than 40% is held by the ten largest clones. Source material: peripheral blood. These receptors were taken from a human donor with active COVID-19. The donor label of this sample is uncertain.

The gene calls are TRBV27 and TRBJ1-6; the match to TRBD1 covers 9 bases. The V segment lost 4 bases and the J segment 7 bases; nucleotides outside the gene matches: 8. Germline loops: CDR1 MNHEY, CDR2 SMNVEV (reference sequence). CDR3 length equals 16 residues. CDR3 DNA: TGTGCCAGCAGTTGGGGACAGGGTCTAGGCAATTCACCCCTCCACTTT. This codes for CASSWGQGLGNSPLHF.

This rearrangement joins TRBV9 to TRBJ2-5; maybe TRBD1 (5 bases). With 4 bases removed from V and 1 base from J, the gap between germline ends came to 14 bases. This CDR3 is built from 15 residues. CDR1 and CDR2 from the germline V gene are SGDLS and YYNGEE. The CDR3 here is CASSLGWGGQETQYF. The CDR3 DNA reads TGTGCCAGCAGCCTAGGATGGGGCGGCCAAGAGACCCAGTACTTC.

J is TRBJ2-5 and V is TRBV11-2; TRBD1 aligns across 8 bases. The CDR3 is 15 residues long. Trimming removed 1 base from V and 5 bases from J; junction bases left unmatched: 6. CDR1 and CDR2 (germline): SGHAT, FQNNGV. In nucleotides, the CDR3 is TGTGCCAGCAGCTTAGGGACAGGGTGGACGGAGACCCAGTACTTC. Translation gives CASSLGTGWTETQYF.

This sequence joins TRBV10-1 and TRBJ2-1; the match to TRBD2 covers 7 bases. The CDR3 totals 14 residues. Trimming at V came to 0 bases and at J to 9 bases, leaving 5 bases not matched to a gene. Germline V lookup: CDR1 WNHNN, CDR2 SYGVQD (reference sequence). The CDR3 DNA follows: TGCGCCAGCAGTGAGTCGGGGGGGGTCGGTGAGCAGTTCTTC. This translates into CASSESGGVGEQFF.

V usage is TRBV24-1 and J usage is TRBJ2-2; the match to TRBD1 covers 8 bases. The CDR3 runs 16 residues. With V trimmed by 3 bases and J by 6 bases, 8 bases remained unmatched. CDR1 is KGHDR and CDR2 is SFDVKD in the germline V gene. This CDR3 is CATSDMGQAGAGELFF. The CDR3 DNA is TGTGCCACCAGTGATATGGGACAGGCAGGGGCCGGGGAGCTGTTTTTT.

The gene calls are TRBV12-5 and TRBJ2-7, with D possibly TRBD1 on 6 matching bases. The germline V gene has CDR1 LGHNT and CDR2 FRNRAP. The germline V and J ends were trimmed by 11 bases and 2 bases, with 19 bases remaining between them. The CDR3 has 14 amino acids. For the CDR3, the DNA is TGTGCTTCGACCCCAGGGGCCGAACCCTACGAGCAGTACTTC. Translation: CASTPGAEPYEQYF.

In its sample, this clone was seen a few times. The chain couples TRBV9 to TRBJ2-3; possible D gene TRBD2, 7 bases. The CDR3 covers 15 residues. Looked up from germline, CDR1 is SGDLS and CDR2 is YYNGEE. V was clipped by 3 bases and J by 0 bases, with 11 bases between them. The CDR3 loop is CASSAGGSSTDTQYF. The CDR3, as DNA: TGTGCCAGCAGCGCGGGGGGCTCGAGCACAGATACGCAGTATTTT.

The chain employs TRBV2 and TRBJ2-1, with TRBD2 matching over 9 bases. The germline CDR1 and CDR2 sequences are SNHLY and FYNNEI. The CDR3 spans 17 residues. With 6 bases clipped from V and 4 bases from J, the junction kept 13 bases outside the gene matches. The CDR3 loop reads CASSPLSGLALYNEQFF. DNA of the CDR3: TGTGCCAGCAGCCCCCTCTCTGGACTAGCGCTATACAATGAGCAGTTCTTC.

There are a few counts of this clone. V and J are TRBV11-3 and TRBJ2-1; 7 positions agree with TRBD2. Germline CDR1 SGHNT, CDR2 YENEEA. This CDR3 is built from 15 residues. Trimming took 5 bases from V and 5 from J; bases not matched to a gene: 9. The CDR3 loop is CASSRTSWENNEQFF. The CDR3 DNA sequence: TGTGCCAGCAGCCGGACTAGTTGGGAGAACAATGAGCAGTTCTTC.

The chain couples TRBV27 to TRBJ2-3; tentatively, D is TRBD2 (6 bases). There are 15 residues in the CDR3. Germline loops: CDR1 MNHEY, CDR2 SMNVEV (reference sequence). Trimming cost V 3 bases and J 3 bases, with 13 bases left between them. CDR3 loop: CASSFGLARTDTQYF. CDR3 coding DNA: TGTGCCAGCAGTTTCGGGCTAGCGAGGACAGATACGCAGTATTTT.

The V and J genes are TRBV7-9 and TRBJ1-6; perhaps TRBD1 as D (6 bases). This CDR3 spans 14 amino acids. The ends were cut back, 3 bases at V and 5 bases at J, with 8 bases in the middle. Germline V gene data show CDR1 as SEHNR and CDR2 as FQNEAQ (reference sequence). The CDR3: CASSLGHNNSPLHF. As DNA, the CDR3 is TGTGCCAGCAGCTTGGGACACAATAATTCACCCCTCCACTTT.

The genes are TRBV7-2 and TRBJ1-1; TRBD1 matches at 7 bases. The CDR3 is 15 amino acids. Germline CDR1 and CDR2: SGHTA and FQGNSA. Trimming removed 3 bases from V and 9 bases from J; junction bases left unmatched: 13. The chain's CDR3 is CASSLDGTVSSQAFF. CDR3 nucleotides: TGTGCCAGCAGCTTGGATGGGACAGTCTCTTCCCAAGCTTTCTTT.

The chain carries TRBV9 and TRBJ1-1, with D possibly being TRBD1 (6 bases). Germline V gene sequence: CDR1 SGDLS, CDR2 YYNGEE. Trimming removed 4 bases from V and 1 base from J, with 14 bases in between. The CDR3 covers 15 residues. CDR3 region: CASSSRQASNTEAFF. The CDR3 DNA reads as TGTGCCAGCAGCTCACGACAGGCCTCGAACACTGAAGCTTTCTTT.

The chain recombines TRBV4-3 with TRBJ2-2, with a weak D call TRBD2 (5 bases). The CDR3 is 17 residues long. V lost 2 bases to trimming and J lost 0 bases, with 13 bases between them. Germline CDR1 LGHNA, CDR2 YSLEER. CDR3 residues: CASSQQRSLANTGELFF. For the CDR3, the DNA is TGCGCCAGCAGCCAACAGCGGTCTCTCGCGAACACCGGGGAGCTGTTTTTT.